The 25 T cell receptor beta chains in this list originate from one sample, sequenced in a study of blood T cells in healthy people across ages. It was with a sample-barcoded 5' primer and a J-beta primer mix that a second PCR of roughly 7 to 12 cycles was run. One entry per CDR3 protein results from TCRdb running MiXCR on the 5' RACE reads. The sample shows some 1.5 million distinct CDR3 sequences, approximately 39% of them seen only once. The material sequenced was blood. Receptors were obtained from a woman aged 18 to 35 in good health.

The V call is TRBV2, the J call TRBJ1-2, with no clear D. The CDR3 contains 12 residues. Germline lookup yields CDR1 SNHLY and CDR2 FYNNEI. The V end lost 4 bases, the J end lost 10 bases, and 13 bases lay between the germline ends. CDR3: CASSADGTSYTF. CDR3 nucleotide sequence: TGTGCCAGCAGTGCTGATGGCACCTCCTACACCTTC.

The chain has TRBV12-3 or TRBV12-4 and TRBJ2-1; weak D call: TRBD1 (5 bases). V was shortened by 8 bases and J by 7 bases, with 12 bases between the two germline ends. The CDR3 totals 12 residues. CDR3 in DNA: TGTGCCAGCGGAGCCCCAGGGAATGAGCAGTTCTTC. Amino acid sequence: CASGAPGNEQFF.

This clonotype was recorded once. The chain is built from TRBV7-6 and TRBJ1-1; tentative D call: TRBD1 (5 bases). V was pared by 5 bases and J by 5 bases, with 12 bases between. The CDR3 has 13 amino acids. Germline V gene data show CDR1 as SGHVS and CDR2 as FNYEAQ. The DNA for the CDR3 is TGTGCCAGCAGCAAGTCCGGGGCTACTGAAGCTTTCTTT. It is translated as CASSKSGATEAFF.

The CDR3: CASSLVPSGGSGGKGETQYF. CDR3 nucleotides: TGTGCCAGCAGCTTAGTACCTTCCGGGGGATCCGGGGGTAAGGGAGAGACCCAGTACTTC. This chain links TRBV7-2 with TRBJ2-5; possible D gene TRBD2, 6 bases. Germline-derived CDR1 and CDR2 are SGHTA and FQGNSA. V shed 1 base and J shed 4 bases, with 28 bases lying between them. The CDR3 length is 20 residues.

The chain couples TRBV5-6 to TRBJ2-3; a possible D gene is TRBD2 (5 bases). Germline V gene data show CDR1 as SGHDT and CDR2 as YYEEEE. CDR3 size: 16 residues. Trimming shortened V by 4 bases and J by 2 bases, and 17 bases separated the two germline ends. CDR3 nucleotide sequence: TGTGCCAGCAGCCGAACCTCAGACTATATCACAGATACGCAGTATTTT. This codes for CASSRTSDYITDTQYF.

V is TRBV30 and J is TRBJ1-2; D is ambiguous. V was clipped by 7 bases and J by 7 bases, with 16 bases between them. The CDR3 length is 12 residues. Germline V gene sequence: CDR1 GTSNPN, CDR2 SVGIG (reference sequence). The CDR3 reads CALWPTRSGYTF. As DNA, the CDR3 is TGTGCCTTGTGGCCAACTAGGAGTGGCTACACCTTC.

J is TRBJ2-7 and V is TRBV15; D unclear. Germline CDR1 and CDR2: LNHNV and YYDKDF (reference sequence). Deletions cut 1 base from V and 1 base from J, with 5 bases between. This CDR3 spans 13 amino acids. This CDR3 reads CATSRGASYEQYF. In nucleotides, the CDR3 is TGTGCCACCAGCAGAGGAGCATCCTACGAGCAGTACTTC.

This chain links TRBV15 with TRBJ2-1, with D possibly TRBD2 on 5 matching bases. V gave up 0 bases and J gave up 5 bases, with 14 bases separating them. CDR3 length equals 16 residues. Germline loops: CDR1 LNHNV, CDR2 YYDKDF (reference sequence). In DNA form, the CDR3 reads TGTGCCACCAGCAGAGAGGAGGTGCTAGCCAACAATGAGCAGTTCTTC. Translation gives CATSREEVLANNEQFF.

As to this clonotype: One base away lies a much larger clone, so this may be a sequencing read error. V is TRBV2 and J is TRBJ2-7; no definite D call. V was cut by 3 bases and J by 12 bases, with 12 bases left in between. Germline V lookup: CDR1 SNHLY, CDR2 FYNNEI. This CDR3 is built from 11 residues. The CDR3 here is CASSEIETRYF. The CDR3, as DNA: TGTGCCAGCAGTGAGATTGAGACCCGGTACTTC.

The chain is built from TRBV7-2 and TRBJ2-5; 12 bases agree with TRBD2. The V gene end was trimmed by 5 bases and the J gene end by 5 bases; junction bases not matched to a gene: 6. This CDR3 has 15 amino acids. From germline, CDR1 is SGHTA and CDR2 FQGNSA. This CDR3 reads CASSPQTSGSETQYF. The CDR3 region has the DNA TGTGCCAGCAGCCCACAGACTAGCGGGAGTGAGACCCAGTACTTC.

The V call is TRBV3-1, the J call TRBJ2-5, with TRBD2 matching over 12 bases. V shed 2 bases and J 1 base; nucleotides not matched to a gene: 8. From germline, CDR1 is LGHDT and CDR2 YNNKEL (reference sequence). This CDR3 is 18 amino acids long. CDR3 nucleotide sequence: TGTGCCAGCAGCCAATACGGACTAGCGGGAAAACTCCAAGAGACCCAGTACTTC. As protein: CASSQYGLAGKLQETQYF.

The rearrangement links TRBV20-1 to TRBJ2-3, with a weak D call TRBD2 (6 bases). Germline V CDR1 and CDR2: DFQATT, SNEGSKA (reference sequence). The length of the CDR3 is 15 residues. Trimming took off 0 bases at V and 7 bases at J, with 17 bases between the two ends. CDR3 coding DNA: TGCAGTGCTAGAGATGCGGGGTCTGCCCAAAATACGCAGTATTTT. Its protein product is CSARDAGSAQNTQYF.

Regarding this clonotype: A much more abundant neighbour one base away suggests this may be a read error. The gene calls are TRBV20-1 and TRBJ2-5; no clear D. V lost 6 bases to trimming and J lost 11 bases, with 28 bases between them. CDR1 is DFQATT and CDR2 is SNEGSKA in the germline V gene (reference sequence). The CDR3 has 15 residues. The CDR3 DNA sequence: TGCAGTGCCAGAAGAAGGTACGATGATGGAAATGAGCAGTACTTC. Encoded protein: CSARRRYDDGNEQYF.

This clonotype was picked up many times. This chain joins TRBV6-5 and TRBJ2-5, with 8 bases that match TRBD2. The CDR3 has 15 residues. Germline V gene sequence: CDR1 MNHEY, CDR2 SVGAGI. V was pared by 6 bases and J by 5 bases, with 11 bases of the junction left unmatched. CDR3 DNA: TGTGCCAGCAGGACGACTAGCGCTCGGCAGGAGACCCAGTACTTC. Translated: CASRTTSARQETQYF.

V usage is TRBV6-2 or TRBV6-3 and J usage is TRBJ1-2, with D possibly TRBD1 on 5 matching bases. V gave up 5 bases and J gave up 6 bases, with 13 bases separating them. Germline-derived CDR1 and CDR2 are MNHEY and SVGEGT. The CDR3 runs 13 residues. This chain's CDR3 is CASSQGTYDGYTF. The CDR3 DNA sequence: TGTGCCAGCAGTCAAGGGACTTACGATGGCTACACCTTC.

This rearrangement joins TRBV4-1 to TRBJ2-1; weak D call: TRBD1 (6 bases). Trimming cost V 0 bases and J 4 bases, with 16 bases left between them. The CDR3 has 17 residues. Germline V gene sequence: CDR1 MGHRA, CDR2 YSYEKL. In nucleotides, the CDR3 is TGCGCCAGCAGCCAAGATCTGAGACAGGCGGTGTACAATGAGCAGTTCTTC. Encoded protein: CASSQDLRQAVYNEQFF.

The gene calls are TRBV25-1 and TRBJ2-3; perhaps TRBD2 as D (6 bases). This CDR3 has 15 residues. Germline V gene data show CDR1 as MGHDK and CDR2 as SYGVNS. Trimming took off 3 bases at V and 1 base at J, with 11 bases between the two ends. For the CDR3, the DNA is TGTGCCAGCAGTGATCACGGGACTGGCACAGATACGCAGTATTTT. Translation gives CASSDHGTGTDTQYF.

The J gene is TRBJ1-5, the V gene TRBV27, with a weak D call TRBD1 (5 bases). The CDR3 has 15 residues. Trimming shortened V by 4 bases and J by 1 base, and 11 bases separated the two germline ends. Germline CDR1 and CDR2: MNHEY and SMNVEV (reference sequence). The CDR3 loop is CASSYSGSSNQPQHF. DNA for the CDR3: TGTGCCAGCAGTTATTCAGGGTCGAGCAATCAGCCCCAGCATTTT.

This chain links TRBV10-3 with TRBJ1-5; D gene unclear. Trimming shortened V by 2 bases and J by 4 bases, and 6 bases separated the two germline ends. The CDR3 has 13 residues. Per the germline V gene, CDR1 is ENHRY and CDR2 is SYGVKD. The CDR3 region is CAISEGRNQPQHF. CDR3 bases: TGTGCCATCAGTGAGGGACGGAATCAGCCCCAGCATTTT.

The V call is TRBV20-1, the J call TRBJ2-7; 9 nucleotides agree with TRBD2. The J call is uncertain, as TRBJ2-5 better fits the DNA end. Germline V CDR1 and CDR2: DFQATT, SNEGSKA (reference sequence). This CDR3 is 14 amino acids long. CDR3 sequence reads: CSAPIAGAGETQYF. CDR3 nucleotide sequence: TGCAGTGCACCGATAGCGGGAGCGGGGGAGACCCAGTACTTC.

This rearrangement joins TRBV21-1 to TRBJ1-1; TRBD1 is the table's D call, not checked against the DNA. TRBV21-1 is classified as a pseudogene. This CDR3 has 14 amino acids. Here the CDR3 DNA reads TGTGCCAGCAGCAATGGGGGGCATCGAACTGAAGCTTTCTTT. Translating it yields CASSNGGHRTEAFF.

The chain's CDR3 is CASYRFCNQPQHF. DNA for the CDR3: TGTGCCAGCTACAGGTTCTGCAATCAGCCCCAGCATTTT. V and J are TRBV12-3 or TRBV12-4 and TRBJ1-5; the D gene is possibly TRBD1 (5 bases). The CDR3 length is 13 residues. V was shortened by 8 bases and J by 2 bases, with 10 bases between the two germline ends.

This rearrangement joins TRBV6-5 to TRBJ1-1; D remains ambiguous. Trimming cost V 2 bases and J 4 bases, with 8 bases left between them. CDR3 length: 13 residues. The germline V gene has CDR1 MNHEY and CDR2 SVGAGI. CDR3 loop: CASSYASATEAFF. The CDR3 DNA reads TGTGCCAGCAGTTACGCGAGTGCCACTGAAGCTTTCTTT.

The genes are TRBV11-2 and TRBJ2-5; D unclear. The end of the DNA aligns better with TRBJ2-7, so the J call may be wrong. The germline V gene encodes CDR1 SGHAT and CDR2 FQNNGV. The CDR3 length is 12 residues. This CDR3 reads CASSPGKGEQYF. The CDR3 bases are TGTGCCAGCAGCCCAGGAAAAGGCGAGCAGTACTTC.

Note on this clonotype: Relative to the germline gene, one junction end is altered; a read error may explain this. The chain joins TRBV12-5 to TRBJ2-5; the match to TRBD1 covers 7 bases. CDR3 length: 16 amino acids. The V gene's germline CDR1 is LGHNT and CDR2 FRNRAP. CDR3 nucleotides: TGTGCTAGTGGCCCCGATACACGACAGGGCCAAGGGACCCAGTACTTC. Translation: CASGPDTRQGQGTQYF.